This T cell receptor beta chain was recorded in a study of CD8 T cells in Susac syndrome. After extraction with the RNeasy kit, roughly 0.5 to 1 ug of the RNA was reverse transcribed using random hexamers. TCRdb recomputed calls from the immunoSEQ multiplex PCR reads with MiXCR, one row per CDR3 protein. The data contain about 190,000 distinct CDR3 sequences, about 94% of them seen just once; the ten biggest clones take up approximately 0.098%. The germline CDR1 and CDR2 sequences are SGDLS and YYNGEE. The junction had 7 bases not matched to a gene; V was cut back by 4 bases and J by 12 bases. The CDR3 sequence is 12 residues long.

Sequencing used CD4+ T cells from PBMCs. The clonotype was recovered from a human donor in good health. The chain employs TRBV9 and TRBJ2-3; TRBD1 matches 8 bases. The CDR3 here is CASSQGQAYQYF. As DNA, the CDR3 is TGTGCCAGCAGCCAGGGACAGGCGTACCAGTATTTT.